The 27 T cell receptor beta chains in this list originate from one sample, sequenced in a study of T cell responses to AZD1222 COVID-19 vaccine. Produced via immunoSEQ multiplex PCR; TCRdb's table is partial and in-frame only. This table holds 95,000 to 150,000 clones, about 90% found once. The sequenced sample was peripheral blood, obtained on day 0 of AZD1222 vaccination. These receptors were collected from an adult in good health.

This clone was seen a single time. This rearrangement joins TRBV5-4 to TRBJ1-1, with D unresolved. Trimming removed 9 bases at V and 6 bases at J, with 15 bases between. CDR1 and CDR2 (germline): SGHNT, YYREEE (reference sequence). CDR3 length equals 12 residues. The CDR3 is CATFKGVSEAFF. The CDR3 nucleotides read TGTGCCACTTTCAAAGGCGTTTCTGAAGCTTTCTTT. The full variable domain, in which reference TRBV5-4 and TRBJ1-1 provide the parts outside the CDR3, is ETGVTQSPTHLIKTRGQQVTLRCSSQSGHNTVSWYQQALGQGPQFIFQYYREEENGRGNFPPRFSGLQFPNYSSELNVNALELDDSALYLCATFKGVSEAFFGQGTRLTVV.

V gene TRBV5-4 combines with J gene TRBJ1-2; D might be TRBD1 (6 bases). The CDR3 contains 12 residues. Germline V gives CDR1 SGHNT, CDR2 YYREEE (reference sequence). V lost 4 bases to trimming and J lost 6 bases, with 10 bases between them. CDR3 coding DNA: TGTGCCAGCAGCGTGGACAGCCATGGCTACACCTTC. It is translated as CASSVDSHGYTF.

The chain has TRBV11-2 and TRBJ2-7; TRBD2 aligns across 11 bases. This CDR3 has 15 residues. Looked up from germline, CDR1 is SGHAT and CDR2 is FQNNGV. Trimming cost V 5 bases and J 1 base; bases outside gene matches: 4. CDR3 coding DNA: TGTGCCAGCAGCAAGACTAGCGGGGCATCCTACGAGCAGTACTTC. Protein product: CASSKTSGASYEQYF.

The chain is built from TRBV18 and TRBJ1-6, with 7 bases identical to TRBD1. V shed 4 bases and J 5 bases; nucleotides not matched to a gene: 2. This CDR3 comprises 14 residues. Germline lookup yields CDR1 KGHSH and CDR2 LQKENI. This chain's CDR3 is CASSRDSDNSPLHF. The CDR3 nucleotides read TGTGCCAGCTCACGGGACAGCGATAATTCACCCCTCCACTTT. Variable domain in full (rest from reference TRBV18 and TRBJ1-6): NAGVMQNPRHLVRRRGQEARLRCSPMKGHSHVYWYRQLPEEGLKFMVYLQKENIIDESGMPKERFSAEFPKEGPSILRIQQVVRGDSAAYFCASSRDSDNSPLHFGNGTRLTVT.

The chain combines TRBV29-1 with TRBJ1-1; no firm D call. Germline V gene data show CDR1 as SQVTM and CDR2 as ANQGSEA. The CDR3 runs 10 residues. V was pared by 2 bases and J by 6 bases, with 4 bases between. The CDR3 region has the DNA TGCAGCGTTGAAACCCCTGAAGCTTTCTTT. It encodes CSVETPEAFF.

The chain has TRBV28 and TRBJ2-7; D possibly matches TRBD1 or TRBD2 (5 bases each). This CDR3 region has 14 residues. Trimming shortened V by 2 bases and J by 3 bases, and 11 bases separated the two germline ends. Germline CDR1 MDHEN, CDR2 SYDVKM. In DNA form, the CDR3 reads TGTGCCAGCAGTTTAGTGTCTGGGGGCTACGAGCAGTACTTC. Protein: CASSLVSGGYEQYF.

V gene TRBV7-9 combines with J gene TRBJ2-6; tentative D call: TRBD1 (5 bases). CDR1 is SEHNR, CDR2 FQNEAQ, per germline (reference sequence). The CDR3 covers 17 residues. Trimming pared 6 bases from V and 0 bases from J, leaving 15 bases between. Here the CDR3 reads CASRGRETLSGANVLTF. The CDR3 DNA sequence: TGTGCCAGCAGGGGCAGGGAAACACTCTCTGGGGCCAACGTCCTGACTTTC.

In this sample, this clone turned up a few times. The rearrangement uses TRBV9 and TRBJ2-7; TRBD2 might be the D (5 bases). Germline CDR1 SGDLS, CDR2 YYNGEE. The V end was cut by 0 bases, the J end by 7 bases, with 14 bases between. This CDR3 is built from 14 residues. CDR3 nucleotide sequence: TGTGCCAGCAGCGTAGGTACAGACTACTATGAGCAGTACTTC. It codes for CASSVGTDYYEQYF.

The rearrangement uses TRBV6-5 and TRBJ2-7, with 7 bases aligning to TRBD1. The CDR3 extends over 14 amino acids. CDR1 is MNHEY and CDR2 is SVGAGI in the germline V gene. J lost 0 bases, V lost 6 bases, and 5 bases had no gene match. The CDR3: CASRLQGNSYEQYF. The DNA for the CDR3 is TGTGCCAGCAGGCTACAGGGGAACTCCTACGAGCAGTACTTC.

The chain uses TRBV11-3 and TRBJ1-5; the D gene is possibly TRBD1 (5 bases). The CDR3 runs 13 residues. V gave up 3 bases and J gave up 4 bases, with 7 bases separating them. Germline-derived CDR1 and CDR2 are SGHNT and YENEEA. This CDR3 is CASSLGVNQPQHF. CDR3 sequence (DNA): TGTGCCAGCAGCTTGGGGGTGAATCAGCCCCAGCATTTT.

The V gene is TRBV5-4, the J gene TRBJ2-3; D tentatively fits TRBD1 or TRBD2 (5 bases each). The CDR3 runs to 16 residues. CDR1 is SGHNT and CDR2 is YYREEE in the germline V gene (reference sequence). V was trimmed by 3 bases and J by 5 bases, leaving 19 bases between them. The CDR3 DNA follows: TGTGCCAGCAGCTGGGACCAAAGCAGCTCTCTAGATACGCAGTATTTT. It yields the protein CASSWDQSSSLDTQYF. Full variable domain (rest looked up from reference TRBV5-4 and TRBJ2-3): ETGVTQSPTHLIKTRGQQVTLRCSSQSGHNTVSWYQQALGQGPQFIFQYYREEENGRGNFPPRFSGLQFPNYSSELNVNALELDDSALYLCASSWDQSSSLDTQYFGPGTRLTVL.

This rearrangement joins TRBV7-2 to TRBJ1-4, with D possibly matching TRBD1 (6 bases). Germline lookup yields CDR1 SGHTA and CDR2 FQGNSA. The CDR3 spans 15 residues. Trimming left V 0 bases short and J 8 bases short, with 13 bases between. CDR3 protein: CASSLARQGNEKLFF. DNA for the CDR3: TGTGCCAGCAGCTTAGCGCGGCAGGGGAACGAAAAACTGTTTTTT.

The rearrangement uses TRBV6-1 and TRBJ1-1; D not certain. V lost 0 bases to trimming and J lost 4 bases, with 6 bases between them. The CDR3 runs 13 residues. Germline CDR1 is MNHNS and CDR2 is SASEGT. The CDR3 bases are TGTGCCAGCAGTGAAGCGCGGGGCACTGAAGCTTTCTTT. This codes for CASSEARGTEAFF.

The chain carries TRBV9 and TRBJ2-2, with D possibly TRBD2 on 6 matching bases. Germline V lookup: CDR1 SGDLS, CDR2 YYNGEE. The CDR3 extends over 16 amino acids. Trimming cost V 4 bases and J 3 bases, with 16 bases left between them. The CDR3 sequence: CASSPQAGHDTGELFF. CDR3 in DNA: TGTGCCAGCAGCCCCCAGGCGGGGCACGACACCGGGGAGCTGTTTTTT. The variable domain in full, with the rest retrieved from reference TRBV9 and TRBJ2-2, is DSGVTQTPKHLITATGQRVTLRCSPRSGDLSVYWYQQSLDQGLQFLIQYYNGEERAKGNILERFSAQQFPDLHSELNLSSLELGDSALYFCASSPQAGHDTGELFFGEGSRLTVL.

Written as DNA, the CDR3 is TGTGCCAGCAGTTTAAGGCTGCTTCGACAGGGGAGTAATCAGCCCCAGCATTTT. Translation: CASSLRLLRQGSNQPQHF. The genes are TRBV28 and TRBJ1-5; TRBD1 matches at 8 bases. The V segment lost 2 bases and the J segment 4 bases; nucleotides outside the gene matches: 13. The CDR3 is 18 amino acids. Looked up from germline, CDR1 is MDHEN and CDR2 is SYDVKM. Looking up the rest from reference TRBV28 and TRBJ1-5 gives the full variable domain: DVKVTQSSRYLVKRTGEKVFLECVQDMDHENMFWYRQDPGLGLRLIYFSYDVKMKEKGDIPEGYSVSREKKERFSLILESASTNQTSMYLCASSLRLLRQGSNQPQHFGDGTRLSIL.

The V and J genes are TRBV4-2 and TRBJ2-7, with D maybe TRBD1 (6 bases). Germline loops: CDR1 LGHNA, CDR2 YNFKEQ. This CDR3 is built from 16 residues. The germline V and J ends were trimmed by 0 bases and 5 bases, with 17 bases remaining between them. The CDR3: CASSQDNGRGHDEQYF. The CDR3 DNA sequence: TGTGCCAGCAGCCAAGATAACGGCAGGGGTCACGACGAGCAGTACTTC.

The chain uses TRBV6-2 or TRBV6-3 and TRBJ1-5; D call uncertain. Germline values: CDR1 MNHEY, CDR2 SVGEGT. The CDR3 extends over 15 amino acids. The V and J ends lost 3 bases and 2 bases respectively, with 11 bases between them. The CDR3 bases are TGTGCCAGCAGTTATATGGGGTTCGGCAATCAGCCCCAGCATTTT. This codes for CASSYMGFGNQPQHF.

This clone was detected once. The chain has TRBV19 and TRBJ1-3; no clear D. The germline gives CDR1 LNHDA, CDR2 SQIVND (reference sequence). The CDR3 spans 15 residues. Trimming shortened V by 7 bases and J by 1 base, and 14 bases separated the two germline ends. The CDR3 sequence is CASKGRLESGNTIYF. CDR3 bases: TGTGCCAGTAAAGGGCGGTTGGAATCTGGAAACACCATATATTTT.

This clone was counted only a few times. This chain connects TRBV5-1 to TRBJ2-5, with a weak D call TRBD2 (6 bases). Deletions cut 0 bases from V and 3 bases from J, with 15 bases between. There are 16 residues in the CDR3. CDR1 and CDR2 (germline): SGHRS, YFSETQ. Written as DNA, the CDR3 is TGCGCCAGCAGCTTGGCGGGAACGGGAGTGGAAGAGACCCAGTACTTC. It specifies CASSLAGTGVEETQYF.

This clone appeared once. The J gene is TRBJ1-5, the V gene TRBV6-1; 7 positions agree with TRBD1. Germline CDR1 reads MNHNS; CDR2 reads SASEGT. The length of the CDR3 is 20 residues. V lost 2 bases and J lost 5; bases outside the gene matches: 21. CDR3 coding DNA: TGTGCCAGCAGTGAACTCAGGGGGACAGACCTCTACCTGACCGATCAGCCCCAGCATTTT. This translates into CASSELRGTDLYLTDQPQHF.

The gene calls are TRBV24-1 and TRBJ2-7; D remains ambiguous. Between the trimmed V and J ends, which lost 4 bases and 4 bases, there was a span of 4 bases. This CDR3 region has 11 residues. Germline lookup yields CDR1 KGHDR and CDR2 SFDVKD. For the CDR3, the DNA is TGTGCCACCAGTGAGGGGTACGAGCAGTACTTC. Amino acid sequence: CATSEGYEQYF.

This chain uses TRBV6-2 or TRBV6-3 with TRBJ2-2; TRBD2 matches 12 bases. The germline gives CDR1 MNHEY, CDR2 SVGEGT. The CDR3 contains 17 residues. J gave up 0 bases and V 3 bases, and 2 bases lay outside the gene matches. CDR3 loop: CASSYRTSGTNTGELFF. DNA of the CDR3: TGTGCCAGCAGTTATCGGACTAGCGGGACGAACACCGGGGAGCTGTTTTTT.

The chain joins TRBV6-5 to TRBJ1-4, with D uncertain. Deletions cut 8 bases from V and 0 bases from J, with 10 bases between. CDR1 is MNHEY and CDR2 is SVGAGI in the germline V gene. CDR3 length: 14 residues. The DNA of the CDR3 is TGTGCCAGCGGCCAACCCGCAACTAATGAAAAACTGTTTTTT. Translating gives CASGQPATNEKLFF.

This chain joins TRBV28 and TRBJ2-3; TRBD2 aligns across 7 bases. CDR1 MDHEN and CDR2 SYDVKM come from the germline V gene. The CDR3 has 13 residues. Trimming removed 6 bases from V and 6 bases from J; junction bases left unmatched: 6. The CDR3 sequence is CASRLGGRDTQYF. CDR3 DNA sequence: TGTGCCAGCAGGCTGGGGGGGAGGGATACGCAGTATTTT. Full variable domain (rest looked up from reference TRBV28 and TRBJ2-3): DVKVTQSSRYLVKRTGEKVFLECVQDMDHENMFWYRQDPGLGLRLIYFSYDVKMKEKGDIPEGYSVSREKKERFSLILESASTNQTSMYLCASRLGGRDTQYFGPGTRLTVL.

This chain connects TRBV7-2 to TRBJ2-3; weak D call: TRBD1 (5 bases). The CDR3 consists of 14 residues. CDR1 and CDR2 from the germline V gene are SGHTA and FQGNSA. V was cut by 2 bases and J by 6 bases, with 12 bases left in between. Written as DNA, the CDR3 is TGTGCCAGCAGCTTAAGCAGGGCGGAGGATACGCAGTATTTT. Protein sequence: CASSLSRAEDTQYF.

The chain links TRBV27 to TRBJ2-1; the D gene is possibly TRBD2 (5 bases). Deletions cut 3 bases from V and 1 base from J, with 10 bases between. The CDR3 is 15 amino acids. Germline CDR1 reads MNHEY; CDR2 reads SMNVEV (reference sequence). The CDR3 DNA reads TGTGCCAGCAGTTTGGAGGTGTCTTCCTACAATGAGCAGTTCTTC. It yields the protein CASSLEVSSYNEQFF.

The V gene is TRBV19, the J gene TRBJ1-2, with TRBD1 identical over 7 bases. With 8 bases clipped from V and 3 bases from J, the junction kept 6 bases outside the gene matches. The CDR3 runs to 13 residues. The germline V gene encodes CDR1 LNHDA and CDR2 SQIVND (reference sequence). DNA for the CDR3: TGTGCCAGTCACTCAGGGGGGTACTATGGCTACACCTTC. It codes for CASHSGGYYGYTF.